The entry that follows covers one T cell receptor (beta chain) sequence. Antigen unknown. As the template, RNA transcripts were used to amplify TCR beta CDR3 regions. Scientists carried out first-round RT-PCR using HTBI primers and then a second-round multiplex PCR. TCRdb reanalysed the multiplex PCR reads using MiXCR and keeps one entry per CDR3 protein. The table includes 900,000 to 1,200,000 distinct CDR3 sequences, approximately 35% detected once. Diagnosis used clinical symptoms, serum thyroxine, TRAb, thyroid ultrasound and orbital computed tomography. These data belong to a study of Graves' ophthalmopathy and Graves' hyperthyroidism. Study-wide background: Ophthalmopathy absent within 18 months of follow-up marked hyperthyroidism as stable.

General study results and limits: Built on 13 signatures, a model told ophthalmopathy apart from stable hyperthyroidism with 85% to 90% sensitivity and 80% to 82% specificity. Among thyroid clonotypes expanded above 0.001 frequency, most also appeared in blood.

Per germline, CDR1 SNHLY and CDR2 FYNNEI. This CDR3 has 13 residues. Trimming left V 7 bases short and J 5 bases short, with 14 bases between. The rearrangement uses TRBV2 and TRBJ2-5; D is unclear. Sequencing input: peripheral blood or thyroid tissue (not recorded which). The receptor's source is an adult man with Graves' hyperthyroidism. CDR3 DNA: TGTGCCAGCACCCCTCCCTTAGGGGAGACCCAGTACTTC. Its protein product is CASTPPLGETQYF.